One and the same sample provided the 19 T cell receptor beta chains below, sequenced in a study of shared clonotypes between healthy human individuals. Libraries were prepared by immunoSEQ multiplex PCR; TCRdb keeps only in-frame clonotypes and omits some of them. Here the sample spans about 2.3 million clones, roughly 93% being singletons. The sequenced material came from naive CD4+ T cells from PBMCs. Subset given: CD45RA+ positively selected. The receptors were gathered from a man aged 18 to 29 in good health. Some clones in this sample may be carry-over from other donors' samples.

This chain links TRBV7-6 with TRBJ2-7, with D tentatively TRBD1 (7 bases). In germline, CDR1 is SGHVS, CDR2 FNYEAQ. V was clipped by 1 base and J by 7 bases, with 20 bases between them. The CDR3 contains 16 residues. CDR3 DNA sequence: TGTGCCAGCAGCTTAGGGGGGGCGGGACAGTACAGTGAGCAGTACTTC. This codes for CASSLGGAGQYSEQYF. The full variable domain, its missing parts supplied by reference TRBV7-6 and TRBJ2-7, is GAGVSQSPRYKVTKRGQDVALRCDPISGHVSLYWYRQALGQGPEFLTYFNYEAQQDKSGLPNDRFSAERPEGSISTLTIQRTEQRDSAMYRCASSLGGAGQYSEQYFGPGTRLTVT.

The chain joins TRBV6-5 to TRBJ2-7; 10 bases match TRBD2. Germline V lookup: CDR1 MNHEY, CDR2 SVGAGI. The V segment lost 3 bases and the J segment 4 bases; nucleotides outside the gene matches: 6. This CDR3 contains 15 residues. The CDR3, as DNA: TGTGCCAGCAGTTATGAAGCGGGAGGGGCGTACGAGCAGTACTTC. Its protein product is CASSYEAGGAYEQYF.

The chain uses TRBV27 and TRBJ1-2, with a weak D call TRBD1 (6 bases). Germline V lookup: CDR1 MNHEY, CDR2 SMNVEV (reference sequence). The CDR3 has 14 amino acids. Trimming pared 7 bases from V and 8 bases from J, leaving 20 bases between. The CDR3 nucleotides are TGTGCCAGCAAAACCAACCCCCTGGGGGGCGGCTACACCTTC. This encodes CASKTNPLGGGYTF.

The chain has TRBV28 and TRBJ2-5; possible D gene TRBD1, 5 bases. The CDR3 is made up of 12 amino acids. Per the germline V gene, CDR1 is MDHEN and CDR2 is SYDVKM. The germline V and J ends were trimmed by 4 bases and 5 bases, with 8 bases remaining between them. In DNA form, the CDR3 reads TGTGCCAGCAGTTCTTCAGGGGAGACCCAGTACTTC. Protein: CASSSSGETQYF.

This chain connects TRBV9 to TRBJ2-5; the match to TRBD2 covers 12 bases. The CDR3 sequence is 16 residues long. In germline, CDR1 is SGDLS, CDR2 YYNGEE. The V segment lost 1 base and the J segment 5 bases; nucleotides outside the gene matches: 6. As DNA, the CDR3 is TGTGCCAGCAGCGTACTAGCGGGAGGGCCCTCGGAGACCCAGTACTTC. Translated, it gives CASSVLAGGPSETQYF.

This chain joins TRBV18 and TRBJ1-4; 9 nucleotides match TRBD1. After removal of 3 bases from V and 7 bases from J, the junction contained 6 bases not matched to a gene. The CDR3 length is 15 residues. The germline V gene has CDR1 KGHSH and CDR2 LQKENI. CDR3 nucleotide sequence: TGTGCCAGCTCACCCCAGGACAGGGGAGGTGAAAAACTGTTTTTT. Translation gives CASSPQDRGGEKLFF.

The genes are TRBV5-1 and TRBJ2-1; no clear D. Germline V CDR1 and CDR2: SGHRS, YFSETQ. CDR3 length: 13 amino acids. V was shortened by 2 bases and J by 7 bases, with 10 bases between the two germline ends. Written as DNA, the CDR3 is TGCGCCAGCAGCTTATCTTGGCTGAATGAGCAGTTCTTC. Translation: CASSLSWLNEQFF.

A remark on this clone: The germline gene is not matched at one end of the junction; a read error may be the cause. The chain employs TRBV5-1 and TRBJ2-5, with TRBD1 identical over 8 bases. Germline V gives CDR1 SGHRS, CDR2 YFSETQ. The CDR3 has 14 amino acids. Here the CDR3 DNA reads TGCGCCAGCAGCGGGACAGGAGGTCAAGGGACCCAGTACTTC. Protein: CASSGTGGQGTQYF.

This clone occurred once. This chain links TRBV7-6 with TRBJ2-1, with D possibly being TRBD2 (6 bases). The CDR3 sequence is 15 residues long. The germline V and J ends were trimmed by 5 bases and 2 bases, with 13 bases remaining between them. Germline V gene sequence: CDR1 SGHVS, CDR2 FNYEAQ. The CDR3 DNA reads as TGTGCCAGCAGCGGGACTCTCCACCCCTACAATGAGCAGTTCTTC. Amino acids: CASSGTLHPYNEQFF.

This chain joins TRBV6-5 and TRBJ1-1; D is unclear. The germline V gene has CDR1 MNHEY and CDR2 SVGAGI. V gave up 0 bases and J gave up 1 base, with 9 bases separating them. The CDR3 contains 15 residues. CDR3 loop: CASSYSGRANTEAFF. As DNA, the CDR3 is TGTGCCAGCAGTTACTCTGGTCGGGCGAACACTGAAGCTTTCTTT.

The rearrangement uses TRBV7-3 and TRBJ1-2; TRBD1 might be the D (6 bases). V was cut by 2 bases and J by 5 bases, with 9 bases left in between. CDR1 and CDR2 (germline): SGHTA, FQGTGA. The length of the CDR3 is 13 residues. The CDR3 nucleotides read TGTGCCAGCAGCTTAGGGGGGCCTTATGGCTACACCTTC. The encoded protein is CASSLGGPYGYTF.

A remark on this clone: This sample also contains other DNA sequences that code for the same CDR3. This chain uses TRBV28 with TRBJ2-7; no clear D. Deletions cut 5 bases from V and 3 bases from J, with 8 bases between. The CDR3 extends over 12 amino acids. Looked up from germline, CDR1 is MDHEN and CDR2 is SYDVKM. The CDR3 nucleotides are TGTGCCAGCAGTACACACCTCTACGAGCAGTACTTC. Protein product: CASSTHLYEQYF.

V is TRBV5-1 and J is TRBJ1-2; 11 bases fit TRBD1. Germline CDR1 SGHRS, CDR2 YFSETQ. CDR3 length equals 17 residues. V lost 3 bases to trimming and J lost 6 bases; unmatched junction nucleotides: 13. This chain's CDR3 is CASSSTGQGATGNGYTF. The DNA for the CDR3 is TGCGCCAGCAGCTCAACAGGACAGGGGGCGACGGGGAATGGCTACACCTTC. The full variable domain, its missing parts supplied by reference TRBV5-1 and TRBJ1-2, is KAGVTQTPRYLIKTRGQQVTLSCSPISGHRSVSWYQQTPGQGLQFLFEYFSETQRNKGNFPGRFSGRQFSNSRSEMNVSTLELGDSALYLCASSSTGQGATGNGYTFGSGTRLTVV.

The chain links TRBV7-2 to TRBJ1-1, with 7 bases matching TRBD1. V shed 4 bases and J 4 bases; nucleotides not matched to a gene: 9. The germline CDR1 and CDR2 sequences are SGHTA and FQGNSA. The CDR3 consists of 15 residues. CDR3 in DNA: TGTGCCAGCAGCTCCCAAGGGGGCAGAATCACTGAAGCTTTCTTT. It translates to CASSSQGGRITEAFF. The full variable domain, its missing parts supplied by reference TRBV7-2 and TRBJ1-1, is GAGVSQSPSNKVTEKGKDVELRCDPISGHTALYWYRQSLGQGLEFLIYFQGNSAPDKSGLPSDRFSAERTGGSVSTLTIQRTQQEDSAVYLCASSSQGGRITEAFFGQGTRLTVV.

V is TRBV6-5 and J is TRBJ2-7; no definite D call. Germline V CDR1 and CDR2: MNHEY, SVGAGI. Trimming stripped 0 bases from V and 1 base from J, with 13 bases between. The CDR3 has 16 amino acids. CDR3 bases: TGTGCCAGCAGTTACTCGACGTTCTCCAGGTCCTACGAGCAGTACTTC. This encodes CASSYSTFSRSYEQYF.

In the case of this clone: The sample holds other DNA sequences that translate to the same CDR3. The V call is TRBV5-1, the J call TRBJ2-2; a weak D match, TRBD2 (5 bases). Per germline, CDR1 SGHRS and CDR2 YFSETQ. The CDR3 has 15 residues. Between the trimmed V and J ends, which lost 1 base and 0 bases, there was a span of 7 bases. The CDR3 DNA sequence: TGCGCCAGCAGCTTGAGCGGAGCGAACACCGGGGAGCTGTTTTTT. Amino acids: CASSLSGANTGELFF.

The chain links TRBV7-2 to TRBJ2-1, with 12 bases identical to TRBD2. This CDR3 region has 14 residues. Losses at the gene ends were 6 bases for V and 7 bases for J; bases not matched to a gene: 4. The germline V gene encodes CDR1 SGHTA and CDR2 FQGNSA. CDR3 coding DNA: TGTGCCAGCAGTACTAGCGGGAGGAAGAATGAGCAGTTCTTC. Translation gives CASSTSGRKNEQFF.

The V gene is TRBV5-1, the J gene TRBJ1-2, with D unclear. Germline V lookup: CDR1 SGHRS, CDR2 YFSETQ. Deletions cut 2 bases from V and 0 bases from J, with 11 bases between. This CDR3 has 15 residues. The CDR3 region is CASSLGSGANYGYTF. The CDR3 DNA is TGCGCCAGCAGCTTAGGGTCCGGAGCTAACTATGGCTACACCTTC.

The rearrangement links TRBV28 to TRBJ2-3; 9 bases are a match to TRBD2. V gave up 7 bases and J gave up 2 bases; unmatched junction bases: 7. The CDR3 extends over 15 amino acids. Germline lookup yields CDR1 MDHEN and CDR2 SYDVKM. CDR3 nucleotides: TGTGCCAGCACCCAGACTAGCGGTTCCACAGATACGCAGTATTTT. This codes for CASTQTSGSTDTQYF.